Listed below are T cell receptor beta chains from one sample, sequenced in a study of T cell responses to AZD1222 COVID-19 vaccine. Libraries were prepared by immunoSEQ multiplex PCR; TCRdb keeps only in-frame clonotypes and omits some of them. The sample lists some 110,000 clones; approximately 83% were seen once. The source was peripheral blood, collected on day 0 of AZD1222 vaccination. All receptors come from an adult in good health. The CDR3 runs from the conserved cysteine through the conserved F or W. Each record gives: clone size, D gene, V gene, J gene, CDR3 DNA, CDR3 protein. The D gene is left open where the match is weak. Rows give clone size only sometimes, using once, few, many, or a class for an expanded clone.

.	.	TRBV2	TRBJ1-2	TGTGCCAGCAGTGCGGAAGGGGCAGTGAACTATGGCTACACCTTC	CASSAEGAVNYGYTF
.	.	TRBV5-1	TRBJ2-3	TGCGCCAGCAGCTTGGCCCGGGACACCGCTAGCACAGATACGCAGTATTTT	CASSLARDTASTDTQYF
.	.	TRBV3-1/TRBV3-2	TRBJ2-2	TGTGCCAGCAGCCCCTCGGGCGCCGCGAACACCGGGGAGCTGTTTTTT	CASSPSGAANTGELFF
.	.	TRBV19	TRBJ1-3	TGTGCCAGTAGCCGACTTGCCGCTGGAAACACCATATATTTT	CASSRLAAGNTIYF
few	.	TRBV5-8	TRBJ2-1	TGTGCCAGCAGCTTGCCCAGGTATGAGCAGTTCTTC	CASSLPRYEQFF
.	.	TRBV5-1	TRBJ2-6	TGCGCCAGCAGCCCGGGTGGGTCGGGCGTCCTGACTTTC	CASSPGGSGVLTF
once	.	TRBV5-1	TRBJ2-5	TGCGCCAGCGCCCGGGTCGGGGAGACCCAGTACTTC	CASARVGETQYF
.	.	TRBV2	TRBJ1-3	TGTGCCAGCAGGGGGGGCGACTCTGGAAACACCATATATTTT	CASRGGDSGNTIYF
few	.	TRBV2	TRBJ1-2	TGTGCCAGCAGGCAGGGGATATCTAACTATGGCTACACCTTC	CASRQGISNYGYTF
few	TRBD1	TRBV7-9	TRBJ1-2	TGTGCCAGCAGCCGGATGACAGGGTATGGTGGCTACACCTTC	CASSRMTGYGGYTF
.	TRBD2	TRBV5-4	TRBJ2-1	TGTGCCAGCAGCTTGGCGTCGCGGGGGGGAAACAATGAGCAGTTCTTC	CASSLASRGGNNEQFF
.	TRBD2	TRBV9	TRBJ2-7	TGTGCCAGCAGCGTAGCTAGCGGTTCACTCTACGAGCAGTACTTC	CASSVASGSLYEQYF
.	TRBD2	TRBV3-1/TRBV3-2	TRBJ2-1	TGTGCCAGCAGCCAAGTAGCGGGGGGGCAGGATGAGCAGTTCTTC	CASSQVAGGQDEQFF